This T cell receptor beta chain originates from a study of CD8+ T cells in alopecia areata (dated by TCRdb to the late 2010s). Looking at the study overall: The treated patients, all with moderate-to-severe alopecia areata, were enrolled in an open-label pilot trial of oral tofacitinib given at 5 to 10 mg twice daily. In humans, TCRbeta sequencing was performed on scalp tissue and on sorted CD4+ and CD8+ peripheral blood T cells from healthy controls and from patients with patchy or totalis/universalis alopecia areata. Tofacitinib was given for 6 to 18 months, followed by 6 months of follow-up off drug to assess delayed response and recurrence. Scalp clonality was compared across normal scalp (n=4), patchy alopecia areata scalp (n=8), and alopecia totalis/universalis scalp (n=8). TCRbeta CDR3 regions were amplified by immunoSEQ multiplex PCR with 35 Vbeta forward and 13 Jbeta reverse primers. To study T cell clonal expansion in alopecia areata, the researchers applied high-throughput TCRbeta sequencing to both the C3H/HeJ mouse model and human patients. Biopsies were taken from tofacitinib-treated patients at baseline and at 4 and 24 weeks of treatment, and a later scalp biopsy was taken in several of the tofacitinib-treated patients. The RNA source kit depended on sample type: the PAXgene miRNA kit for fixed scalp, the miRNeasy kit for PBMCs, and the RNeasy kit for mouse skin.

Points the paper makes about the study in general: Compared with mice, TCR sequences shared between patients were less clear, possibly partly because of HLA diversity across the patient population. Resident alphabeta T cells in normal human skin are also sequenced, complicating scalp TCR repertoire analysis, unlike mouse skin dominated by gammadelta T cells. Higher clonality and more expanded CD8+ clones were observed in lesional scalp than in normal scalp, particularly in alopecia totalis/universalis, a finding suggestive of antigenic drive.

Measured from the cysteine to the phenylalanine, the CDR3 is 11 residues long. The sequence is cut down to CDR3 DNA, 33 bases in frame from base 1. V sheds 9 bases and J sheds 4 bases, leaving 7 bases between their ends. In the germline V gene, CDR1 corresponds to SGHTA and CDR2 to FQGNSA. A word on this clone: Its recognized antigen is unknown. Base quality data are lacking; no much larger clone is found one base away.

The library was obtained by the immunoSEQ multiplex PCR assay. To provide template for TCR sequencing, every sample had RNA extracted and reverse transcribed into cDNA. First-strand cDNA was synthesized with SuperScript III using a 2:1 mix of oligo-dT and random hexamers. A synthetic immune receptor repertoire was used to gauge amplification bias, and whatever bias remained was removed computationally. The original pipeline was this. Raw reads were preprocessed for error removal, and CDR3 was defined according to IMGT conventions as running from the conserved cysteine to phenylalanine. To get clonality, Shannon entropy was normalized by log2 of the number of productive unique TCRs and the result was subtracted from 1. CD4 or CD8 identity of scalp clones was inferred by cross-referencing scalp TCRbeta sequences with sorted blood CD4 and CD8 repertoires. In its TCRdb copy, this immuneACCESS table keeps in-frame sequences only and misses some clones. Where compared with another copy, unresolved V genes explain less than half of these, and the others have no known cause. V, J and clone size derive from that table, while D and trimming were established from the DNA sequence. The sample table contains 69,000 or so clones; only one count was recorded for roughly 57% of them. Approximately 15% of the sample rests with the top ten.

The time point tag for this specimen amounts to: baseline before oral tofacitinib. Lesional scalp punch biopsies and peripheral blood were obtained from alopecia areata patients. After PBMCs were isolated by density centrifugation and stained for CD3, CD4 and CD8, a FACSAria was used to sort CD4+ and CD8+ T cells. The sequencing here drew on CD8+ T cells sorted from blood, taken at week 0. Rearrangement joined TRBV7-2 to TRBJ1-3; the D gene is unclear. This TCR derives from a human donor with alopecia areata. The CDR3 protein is CASESGNTIYF. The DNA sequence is TGTGCCAGTGAGTCCGGAAACACCATATATTTT.